These 15 T cell receptor beta chains originate from one sample sequenced in a study of precursors of human CD4 cytotoxic T cells. Bulk UMI-based sequencing covered sorted CD4+ central memory, effector memory, IL-7R-high and IL-7R-negative TEMRA subsets. A single record per CDR3 protein comes from TCRdb applying MiXCR to the reads. The sample has about 490 distinct CDR3 sequences, approximately 15% seen once. Sequenced material: memory CD4+ T cells from blood (PBMCs). Every receptor here comes from a human donor in good health.

The chain employs TRBV14 and TRBJ1-3; the D gene is possibly TRBD1 (5 bases). V lost 1 base to trimming and J lost 0 bases, with 7 bases between them. CDR1 and CDR2 (germline): SGHDN, FVKESK. The CDR3 totals 15 residues. The CDR3 nucleotides read TGTGCCAGCAGCCAAGGACAGTTCTCTGGAAACACCATATATTTT. Protein product: CASSQGQFSGNTIYF.

This clonotype was counted only a few times. The V call is TRBV7-9, the J call TRBJ1-6; 9 bases agree with TRBD1. Germline assignment: CDR1 SEHNR and CDR2 FQNEAQ (reference sequence). The CDR3 totals 16 residues. Trimming at V came to 5 bases and at J to 13 bases, leaving 15 bases not matched to a gene. CDR3 amino acids: CASSERPGQGTSPLHF. Written as DNA, the CDR3 is TGTGCCAGCAGCGAGCGACCGGGACAGGGTACATCTCCCCTCCACTTT. The full variable domain, rest sourced from reference TRBV7-9 and TRBJ1-6, is DTGVSQNPRHKITKRGQNVTFRCDPISEHNRLYWYRQTLGQGPEFLTYFQNEAQLEKSRLLSDRFSAERPKGSFSTLEIQRTEQGDSAMYLCASSERPGQGTSPLHFGNGTRLTVT.

CDR3 nucleotides: TGTGCCAGCAAAGCCGGGACAGGGATCTACGAGCAGTACTTC. It is translated as CASKAGTGIYEQYF. The chain uses TRBV6-6 and TRBJ2-7; 9 bases are shared with TRBD1. This CDR3 is 14 amino acids long. CDR1 and CDR2 (germline): MNHNY, SVGAGI (reference sequence). The ends lost 7 bases at V and 3 bases at J; junction bases unmatched: 7.

This clonotype counts as large (0.1 to 1%). The V gene is TRBV7-9, the J gene TRBJ1-6, with D hard to call. Trimming pared 5 bases from V and 10 bases from J, leaving 6 bases between. Germline V gene sequence: CDR1 SEHNR, CDR2 FQNEAQ (reference sequence). The CDR3 loop spans 11 amino acids. The CDR3 region has the DNA TGTGCCAGCAGCACAGAGTCACCCCTCCACTTT. This encodes CASSTESPLHF.

By its share, this clonotype is large. The chain has TRBV5-1 and TRBJ2-1, with D unresolved. V was pared by 1 base and J by 6 bases, with 14 bases between. This CDR3 is built from 15 residues. Germline CDR1 is SGHRS and CDR2 is YFSETQ. The CDR3 nucleotides read TGCGCCAGCAGCTTGAGTGAGCTCAAGGGCAATGAGCAGTTCTTC. Protein product: CASSLSELKGNEQFF.

This clonotype appeared a few times. The chain recombines TRBV5-4 with TRBJ2-3; 8 bases are shared with TRBD1. CDR1 is SGHNT, CDR2 YYREEE, per germline (reference sequence). The CDR3 loop spans 16 amino acids. The V and J ends lost 1 base and 2 bases, in that order; junction bases with no gene match: 6. CDR3 DNA: TGTGCCAGCAGCTTGAACACAGGGGGGAACACAGATACGCAGTATTTT. Translation: CASSLNTGGNTDTQYF.

The chain recombines TRBV19 with TRBJ1-4, with a weak D call TRBD1 (5 bases). CDR3 length equals 16 residues. Germline V CDR1 and CDR2: LNHDA, SQIVND (reference sequence). Deletions cut 4 bases from V and 0 bases from J, with 12 bases between. CDR3 in DNA: TGTGCCAGTAGTAGGGACGGCGGGGCAACTAATGAAAAACTGTTTTTT. Residues: CASSRDGGATNEKLFF.

The rearrangement links TRBV25-1 to TRBJ2-7, with 7 nucleotides matching TRBD1. The germline CDR1 and CDR2 sequences are MGHDK and SYGVNS. The CDR3 has 15 amino acids. Trimming at V came to 2 bases and at J to 7 bases, leaving 11 bases not matched to a gene. The CDR3 nucleotides are TGTGCCAGCAGTGAAGGACAGGTTCAGGGTGGGGAGCAGTACTTC. Amino acid sequence: CASSEGQVQGGEQYF.

The chain couples TRBV29-1 to TRBJ2-7, with 10 bases that match TRBD2. The CDR3 sequence is 16 residues long. In germline, CDR1 is SQVTM, CDR2 ANQGSEA. J was trimmed by 0 bases and V by 4 bases; bases with no gene match: 9. The CDR3: CSVVALAGVYSYEQYF. CDR3 DNA sequence: TGCAGCGTTGTTGCCCTAGCGGGAGTTTACTCCTACGAGCAGTACTTC.

By sample fraction, this clonotype is large. The CDR3 loop reads CASSLGEYSNQPQHF. The CDR3 DNA reads TGTGCCAGCAGCTTAGGGGAGTATAGCAATCAGCCCCAGCATTTT. The chain has TRBV7-6 and TRBJ1-5; D not resolved. The germline CDR1 and CDR2 sequences are SGHVS and FNYEAQ. The V end lost 1 base, the J end lost 0 bases, and 7 bases lay between the germline ends. The CDR3 spans 15 residues.

The J gene is TRBJ2-7, the V gene TRBV6-5; D is possibly TRBD2 (6 bases). The CDR3 spans 15 residues. V was trimmed by 2 bases and J by 0 bases, leaving 11 bases between them. In germline, CDR1 is MNHEY, CDR2 SVGAGI. In DNA, the CDR3 is TGTGCCAGCAGTTACCGGGACTTTGACTCCTACGAGCAGTACTTC. Protein sequence: CASSYRDFDSYEQYF.

Within the sample, this clonotype is large. The chain employs TRBV5-6 and TRBJ2-1; 9 bases are a match to TRBD2. Germline CDR1 reads SGHDT; CDR2 reads YYEEEE. The CDR3 totals 16 residues. With 3 bases clipped from V and 6 bases from J, the junction kept 10 bases outside the gene matches. This chain's CDR3 is CASSWTGTSPSNEQFF. CDR3 sequence (DNA): TGTGCCAGCAGCTGGACCGGGACTAGCCCATCCAATGAGCAGTTCTTC.

This clonotype was found a few times. This chain joins TRBV7-9 and TRBJ2-7; D is ambiguous. This CDR3 spans 14 amino acids. Germline CDR1 reads SEHNR; CDR2 reads FQNEAQ (reference sequence). The germline V and J ends were trimmed by 1 base and 7 bases, with 14 bases remaining between them. The DNA of the CDR3 is TGTGCCAGCAGCTTAGGACTGGCCCCTTTTGAGCAGTACTTC. Translated, it gives CASSLGLAPFEQYF. The whole variable domain, remainder taken from reference TRBV7-9 and TRBJ2-7, is DTGVSQNPRHKITKRGQNVTFRCDPISEHNRLYWYRQTLGQGPEFLTYFQNEAQLEKSRLLSDRFSAERPKGSFSTLEIQRTEQGDSAMYLCASSLGLAPFEQYFGPGTRLTVT.

In its sample, this clonotype ranks as large. This chain connects TRBV2 to TRBJ2-4, with TRBD1 matching over 8 bases. Germline assignment: CDR1 SNHLY and CDR2 FYNNEI. The J segment lost 7 bases and the V segment lost 6 bases, leaving 11 bases of the junction unmatched. The CDR3 has 15 residues. The CDR3, as DNA: TGTGCCAGCAGCCCCGGACAGGGAGTTTGGAACATTCAGTACTTC. It is translated as CASSPGQGVWNIQYF.

The V gene is TRBV12-3 or TRBV12-4, the J gene TRBJ2-1; 8 bases line up with TRBD1. This CDR3 is built from 16 residues. V trimming: 7 bases; J trimming: 4 bases; junction bases outside the gene matches: 12. The CDR3 spells CASIPKQGDTYNEQFF. The DNA for the CDR3 is TGTGCCAGCATTCCCAAACAGGGGGATACGTACAATGAGCAGTTCTTC.